This T cell receptor beta chain was recovered during a study of T cells after yellow fever vaccination. The study's findings and limits: Most primary-vaccination clones recurred post-booster (around 95% CD4, 88% CD8).

TCRdb fed the 5' RACE reads into MiXCR, producing one record per CDR3 protein. The sample contains roughly 500,000 distinct CDR3 sequences, roughly 19% of which appear only once. Concerning this clonotype itself: What it recognizes is unknown.

This CDR3 is 13 amino acids long. The junction had 9 bases not matched to a gene; V was cut back by 8 bases and J by 4 bases. Germline V gives CDR1 GTSNPN, CDR2 SVGIG (reference sequence). This clonotype was obtained from a man aged 25-40 years who received the YFV17D yellow fever vaccine. This chain connects TRBV30 to TRBJ2-7; 9 nucleotides line up with TRBD1. The sample here was PBMCs, taken 15 days after the yellow fever booster vaccination. This CDR3 reads CAGYTGQGYEQYF. The CDR3, as DNA: TGTGCCGGATACACGGGACAGGGTTACGAGCAGTACTTC.